The rows below give T cell receptor beta chains drawn from one sample of a study of cytomegalovirus exposure and HLA in healthy donors. The assay was immunoSEQ multiplex PCR, and TCRdb's table has in-frame clones only and misses some. The table includes about 250,000 clones, roughly 87% detected once. Material: PBMCs. These receptors all come from a young man in good health and CMV-seropositive. The CDR3 runs from the conserved cysteine through the conserved F or W. D genes are given only for firm matches. Clone size, where shown, is once, few, many, or a class for clones that have expanded.

TRBV18	TRBJ2-7	NA	NA	CASSPPGQGINEQYF	TGTGCCAGCTCACCACCGGGCCAGGGTATCAACGAGCAGTACTTC
TRBV2	TRBJ1-5	NA	once	CASSVPGARGNQPQHF	TGTGCCAGCAGTGTACCGGGGGCTCGAGGCAATCAGCCCCAGCATTTT
TRBV4-3	TRBJ2-1	NA	NA	CASSQEGRDEQFF	TGCGCCAGCAGCCAAGAGGGGCGGGACGAGCAGTTCTTC
TRBV2	TRBJ2-3	TRBD2	NA	CASMREGADTQYF	TGTGCCAGCATGAGGGAGGGCGCAGATACGCAGTATTTT
TRBV28	TRBJ1-1	TRBD1	once	CATMTGGTEAFF	TGTGCCACCATGACAGGGGGCACTGAAGCTTTCTTT
TRBV21-1	TRBJ2-7	NA	NA	CASSNRDRRYYEQYF	TGTGCCAGCAGCAACCGGGACAGGCGGTACTACGAGCAGTACTTC
TRBV29-1	TRBJ2-7	TRBD1	NA	CSVEVGRGIREQYF	TGCAGCGTTGAAGTTGGCAGGGGGATTCGGGAGCAGTACTTC
TRBV19	TRBJ1-5	TRBD1	NA	CASSQTGGWNQPQHF	TGTGCCAGTAGCCAGACAGGGGGCTGGAATCAGCCCCAGCATTTT
TRBV5-1	TRBJ2-5	TRBD2	NA	CASKGREGPGETQYF	TGCGCCAGCAAAGGGAGGGAGGGCCCGGGAGAGACCCAGTACTTC
TRBV21-1	TRBJ2-1	NA	NA	CASSKEGQSLCSYNEQFF	TGTGCCAGCAGCAAAGAAGGACAGTCCCTCTGCTCCTACAATGAGCAGTTCTTC
TRBV18	TRBJ1-1	NA	NA	CASSPRRNTEAFF	TGTGCCAGCTCACCCCGGCGGAACACTGAAGCTTTCTTT
TRBV5-8	TRBJ2-1	NA	NA	CASSLRGGEQFF	TGTGCCAGCAGCTTACGTGGTGGTGAGCAGTTCTTC
TRBV4-1	TRBJ2-7	TRBD2	once	CASSHGLAGLYEQYF	TGCGCCAGCAGCCACGGACTAGCGGGTCTCTACGAGCAGTACTTC
TRBV25-1	TRBJ2-1	NA	NA	CASSEHGHNEQFF	TGTGCCAGCAGTGAGCATGGCCACAATGAGCAGTTCTTC
TRBV27	TRBJ1-1	NA	NA	CASRLGYQMNTEAFF	TGTGCCAGCAGACTGGGGTACCAAATGAACACTGAAGCTTTCTTT
TRBV2	TRBJ1-1	NA	NA	CASSENTEAFF	TGTGCCAGCAGTGAAAACACTGAAGCTTTCTTT
TRBV6-1	TRBJ2-7	TRBD1	NA	CASSERGQGISYEQYF	TGTGCCAGCAGTGAAAGGGGGCAGGGAATCTCCTACGAGCAGTACTTC
TRBV7-9	TRBJ2-3	TRBD2	NA	CASSLVGTSQDTQYF	TGTGCCAGCAGCTTAGTAGGGACTAGTCAAGATACGCAGTATTTT
TRBV7-9	TRBJ2-1	TRBD2	NA	CASRERTSEKGFEQFF	TGTGCCAGCAGGGAACGGACTAGCGAAAAAGGGTTTGAGCAGTTCTTC
TRBV15	TRBJ1-1	NA	NA	CATSREQGTEAFF	TGTGCCACCAGCAGAGAGCAGGGGACTGAAGCTTTCTTT
TRBV29-1	TRBJ2-5	TRBD2	NA	CSVGHGTSGQETQYF	TGCAGCGTTGGGCACGGGACTAGCGGCCAAGAGACCCAGTACTTC
TRBV5-1	TRBJ1-2	NA	NA	CASSLGLARIYGYTF	TGCGCCAGCAGCCTAGGCCTGGCCAGGATCTATGGCTACACCTTC
TRBV10-3	TRBJ1-5	NA	once	CAVSGVGQPQHF	TGTGCCGTCTCGGGCGTCGGGCAGCCCCAGCATTTT
TRBV7-6	TRBJ2-3	TRBD1	NA	CASSFRTGDSTDTQYF	TGTGCCAGCAGCTTCCGAACAGGGGATAGCACAGATACGCAGTATTTT
TRBV6-6	TRBJ2-7	NA	few	CASRGAGEQYF	TGTGCCAGCCGCGGGGCGGGCGAGCAGTACTTC
TRBV10-3	TRBJ1-2	TRBD1	NA	CAVPGQGLSGYTF	TGTGCCGTGCCGGGACAGGGTTTGTCAGGCTACACCTTC
TRBV7-8	TRBJ1-3	TRBD1	NA	CASSLRGQGAAGNTIYF	TGTGCCAGCAGCTTACGCGGACAGGGGGCTGCAGGAAACACCATATATTTT
TRBV9	TRBJ2-2	TRBD1	NA	CASSGQGPGELFF	TGTGCCAGCAGCGGACAGGGTCCCGGGGAGCTGTTTTTT
TRBV18	TRBJ2-1	NA	few	CASSPFTENNEQFF	TGTGCCAGCTCACCATTTACAGAAAACAATGAGCAGTTCTTC
TRBV6-4	TRBJ2-3	NA	NA	CASKGDGDTDTQYF	TGTGCCAGCAAGGGGGACGGTGACACAGATACGCAGTATTTT
TRBV4-1	TRBJ1-5	TRBD1	NA	CASSQGQGSEQPQHF	TGCGCCAGCAGCCAAGGACAGGGCTCGGAACAGCCCCAGCATTTT
TRBV7-2	TRBJ1-1	NA	NA	CASSFQRDNEAFF	TGTGCCAGCAGCTTTCAAAGGGACAATGAAGCTTTCTTT
TRBV27	TRBJ2-1	NA	NA	CASRKLGTNEQFF	TGTGCCAGCCGAAAACTAGGTACTAATGAGCAGTTCTTC